The TCR beta chain under discussion was sequenced for a study of blood T cell repertoires in COVID-19. Overall study: The United States, Italy and Spain provided the acute and convalescent COVID-19 samples.

As processed by the authors: Counts of nucleated cells, estimated from reference gene primer amplification, were obtained. Sequenced by immunoSEQ multiplex PCR; TCRdb stores in-frame clones only, minus some. V, J and clone size are taken as reported in that table, and D and trimming were inferred from the DNA itself. This sample carries around 250,000 clones, roughly 84% of them seen once, and the ten largest clones take 1.5%. V was clipped by 0 bases and J by 7 bases; unmatched bases: 0. The CDR3 spans 13 residues. CDR1 and CDR2 (germline): SGHRS, YFSETQ. Turning to this clone: This sample includes further DNA sequences coding for the same CDR3.

Material: peripheral blood. The chain joins TRBV5-1 to TRBJ1-4; 7 bases line up with TRBD1. This receptor was obtained from a middle-aged woman who had recovered from COVID-19. The CDR3 is CASSLGQGEKLFF. The CDR3 region has the DNA TGCGCCAGCAGCTTGGGACAGGGTGAAAAACTGTTTTTT.